This is a list of T cell receptor beta chains from one sample in a study of T cell responses to AZD1222 COVID-19 vaccine. Assay: immunoSEQ multiplex PCR; the TCRdb copy retains only in-frame clones and omits some. The data show 110,000 to 150,000 clones, roughly 90% seen once. The input for sequencing was peripheral blood, taken on day 0 of AZD1222 vaccination. These receptors were collected from an adult in good health. Both conserved end residues are part of each CDR3. A D gene is named only where the DNA matches it firmly. Clone size, where shown, is once, few, many, or a class for clones that have expanded.

clone_size j_call d_call v_call cdr3_nt cdr3_aa
few TRBJ2-7 TRBD2 TRBV27 TGTGCCAGCAGGACCTCTGGAGCGGGGGCCTTGTCCTACGAGCAGTACTTC CASRTSGAGALSYEQYF
. TRBJ2-6 . TRBV6-1 TGTGCCAGCAGTGAAGACAGCTCTGGGGCCAACGTCCTGACTTTC CASSEDSSGANVLTF
. TRBJ1-2 TRBD1 TRBV4-2 TGTGCCAGCAGCCAGTCTGACAGGGCAGTTTATGGCTACACCTTC CASSQSDRAVYGYTF
. TRBJ2-2 TRBD1 TRBV9 TGTGCCAGCAGCGTAGCGGACGGGGACAGGTTGAACACCGGGGAGCTGTTTTTT CASSVADGDRLNTGELFF
. TRBJ1-4 . TRBV2 TGTGCCAGCAGCGGAAGGCCTGCCGAAAAACTGTTTTTT CASSGRPAEKLFF
. TRBJ1-5 . TRBV19 TGTGCCAGTAGTATCCTGACAGATAGCAATCAGCCCCAGCATTTT CASSILTDSNQPQHF
. TRBJ1-6 . TRBV5-6 TGTGCCAGCAGCAGCAGGACAGCCTATTCACCCCTCCACTTT CASSSRTAYSPLHF
. TRBJ1-1 TRBD1 TRBV7-9 TGTGCCAGCAGCTCGGACAGGGTCAGTACTGAAGCTTTCTTT CASSSDRVSTEAFF
. TRBJ1-2 . TRBV3-1/TRBV3-2 TGTGCCAGCAGCCAAGGCACGGGAACCCATGGCTACACCTTC CASSQGTGTHGYTF
. TRBJ1-1 TRBD1 TRBV29-1 TGCAGCGTTGAGGGACAGGGTGTAGCCTATTCTGAAGCTTTCTTT CSVEGQGVAYSEAFF
. TRBJ1-2 . TRBV27 TGTGCCAGCAGTTTATCTCCACTGTCCGACTACACCTTC CASSLSPLSDYTF
. TRBJ1-1 . TRBV6-5 TGTGCCAGCAGTTACTCGAGTCGGAACACTGAAGCTTTCTTT CASSYSSRNTEAFF
few TRBJ2-5 . TRBV24-1 TGTGCCACCAGTGACCCCTTTCAAGAGACCCAGTACTTC CATSDPFQETQYF
. TRBJ1-1 . TRBV15 TGTGCCACCAGCAGAGATGGATTAAGGTGGGCCGAGTCTGAAGCTTTCTTT CATSRDGLRWAESEAFF
. TRBJ2-1 TRBD1 TRBV15 TGTGCCACCAGACAGGGGACAATCAATGAGCAGTTCTTC CATRQGTINEQFF
once TRBJ1-1 TRBD1 TRBV28 TGTGCCACCAGGGCGAGACAGGGGAACACTGAAGCTTTCTTT CATRARQGNTEAFF
. TRBJ2-3 . TRBV5-1 TGCGCCAGCAGCTGGAGAGCAGGGGAAGATACGCAGTATTTT CASSWRAGEDTQYF
. TRBJ1-1 . TRBV2 TGTGCCAGCAGTACGTTTGACGCTGAAGCTTTCTTT CASSTFDAEAFF
. TRBJ2-3 . TRBV27 TGTGCCAGCAGTAAAACGACAGGGCCCAGGGGAGGAGATACGCAGTATTTT CASSKTTGPRGGDTQYF
. TRBJ1-5 . TRBV27 TGTGCCAGCGGACGTCACAGCGATAGCAATCAGCCCCAGCATTTT CASGRHSDSNQPQHF
. TRBJ2-7 . TRBV6-5 TGTGCCAGCAGCAGGGGTTACGAGCAGTACTTC CASSRGYEQYF
. TRBJ1-6 . TRBV30 TGTGCCTGGAATCTGGGACGGATAAATTCACCCCTCCACTTT CAWNLGRINSPLHF
. TRBJ2-5 TRBD2 TRBV2 TGTGCCAGCGGGACTAGGGGAGAGACCCAGTACTTC CASGTRGETQYF
. TRBJ1-5 . TRBV7-8 TGTGCCAGCAGCTTAGGTGCCCTTTATGGCGAATTTGGGGGCAATCAGCCCCAGCATTTT CASSLGALYGEFGGNQPQHF
few TRBJ1-6 TRBD1 TRBV11-2 TGTGCCAGCAGCCGACAGGGGCATAATTCACCCCTCCACTTT CASSRQGHNSPLHF
. TRBJ1-2 . TRBV18 TGTGCCAGCTCACCCTGGGACAAAGTTAACTATGGCTACACCTTC CASSPWDKVNYGYTF
. TRBJ2-1 . TRBV4-1 TGCGCCAGCAGCCAAGACACCTACAATGAGCAGTTCTTC CASSQDTYNEQFF
. TRBJ1-5 . TRBV28 TGTGCCAGCAGTTTGGCAGGTGGACATCAGCCCCAGCATTTT CASSLAGGHQPQHF
. TRBJ2-1 . TRBV3-1/TRBV3-2 TGTGCCAGCAGCCAAGATTTTGGGGGAGTGGGACCCTACAATGAGCAGTTCTTC CASSQDFGGVGPYNEQFF
. TRBJ2-7 . TRBV11-2 TGTGCCAGCAGCGTCCAGGGTGGGTCCTACGAGCAGTACTTC CASSVQGGSYEQYF
. TRBJ1-2 TRBD1 TRBV5-1 TGCGCCAGCAGCCTGGGACAGAACCCCTATGGCTACACCTTC CASSLGQNPYGYTF
. TRBJ2-6 . TRBV4-2 TGTGCCAGCAGCCAAGATGTTGGAGGCTCTGGGGCCAACGTCCTGACTTTC CASSQDVGGSGANVLTF
. TRBJ2-7 TRBD1 TRBV18 TGTGCCAGCTCACGATGGGACAGCGAAGGGGAGCAGTACTTC CASSRWDSEGEQYF
. TRBJ1-2 . TRBV7-9 TGTGCCAGCAGCTTAGAGGGGGGTAACTATGGCTACACCTTC CASSLEGGNYGYTF